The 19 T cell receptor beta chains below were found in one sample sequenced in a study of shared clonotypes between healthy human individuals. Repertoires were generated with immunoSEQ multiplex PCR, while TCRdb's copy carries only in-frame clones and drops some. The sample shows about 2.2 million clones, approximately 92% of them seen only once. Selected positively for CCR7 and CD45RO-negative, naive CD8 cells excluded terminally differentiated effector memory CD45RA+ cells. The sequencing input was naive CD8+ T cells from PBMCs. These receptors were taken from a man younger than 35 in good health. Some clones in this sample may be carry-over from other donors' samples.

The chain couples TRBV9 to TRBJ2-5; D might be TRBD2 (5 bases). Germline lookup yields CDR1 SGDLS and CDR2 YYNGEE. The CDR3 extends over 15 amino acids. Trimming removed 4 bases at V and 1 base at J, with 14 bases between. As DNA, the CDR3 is TGTGCCAGCAGCACTCACGGGGAACGCCAAGAGACCCAGTACTTC. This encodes CASSTHGERQETQYF. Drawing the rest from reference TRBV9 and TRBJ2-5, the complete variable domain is DSGVTQTPKHLITATGQRVTLRCSPRSGDLSVYWYQQSLDQGLQFLIQYYNGEERAKGNILERFSAQQFPDLHSELNLSSLELGDSALYFCASSTHGERQETQYFGPGTRLLVL.

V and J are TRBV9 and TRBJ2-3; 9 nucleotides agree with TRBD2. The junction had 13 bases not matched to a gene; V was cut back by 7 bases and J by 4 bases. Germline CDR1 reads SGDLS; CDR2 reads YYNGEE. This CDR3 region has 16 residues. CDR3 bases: TGTGCCAGCGGCCCATCGGGACTAGCAGCTCCAGATACGCAGTATTTT. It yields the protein CASGPSGLAAPDTQYF.

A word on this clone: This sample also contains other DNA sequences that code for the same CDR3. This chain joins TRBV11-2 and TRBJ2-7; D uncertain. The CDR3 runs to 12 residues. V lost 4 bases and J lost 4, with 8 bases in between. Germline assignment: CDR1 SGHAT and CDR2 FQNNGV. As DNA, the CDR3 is TGTGCCAGCAGCTCAATCTCGTACGAGCAGTACTTC. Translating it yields CASSSISYEQYF.

The CDR3 reads CASSFSGSGVYEQYF. CDR3 DNA sequence: TGTGCCAGCAGTTTCTCAGGTTCAGGTGTCTACGAGCAGTACTTC. The rearrangement joins TRBV28 to TRBJ2-7; D unclear. The CDR3 is 15 amino acids. Trimming cost V 3 bases and J 3 bases, with 15 bases left between them. Germline V lookup: CDR1 MDHEN, CDR2 SYDVKM.

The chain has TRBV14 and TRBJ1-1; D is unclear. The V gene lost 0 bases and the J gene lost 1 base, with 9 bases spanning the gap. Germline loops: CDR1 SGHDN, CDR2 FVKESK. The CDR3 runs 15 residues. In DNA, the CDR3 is TGTGCCAGCAGCCAAGATAGACAACCGAACACTGAAGCTTTCTTT. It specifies CASSQDRQPNTEAFF.

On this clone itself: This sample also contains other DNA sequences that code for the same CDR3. The CDR3 here is CASSYSPGGTEAFF. CDR3 sequence (DNA): TGTGCCAGCAGTTACTCCCCAGGGGGCACTGAAGCTTTCTTT. The chain uses TRBV6-5 and TRBJ1-1; 7 bases align to TRBD1. CDR1 and CDR2 (germline): MNHEY, SVGAGI. This CDR3 comprises 14 residues. The J segment lost 4 bases and the V segment lost 0 bases, leaving 2 bases of the junction unmatched.

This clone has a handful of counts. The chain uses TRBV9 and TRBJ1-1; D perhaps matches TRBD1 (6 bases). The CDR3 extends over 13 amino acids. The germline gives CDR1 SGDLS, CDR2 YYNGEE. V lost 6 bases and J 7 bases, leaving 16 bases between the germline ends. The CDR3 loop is CASTLSGAGEAFF. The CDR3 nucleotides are TGTGCCAGCACTCTTTCGGGGGCAGGTGAAGCTTTCTTT.

CDR3 loop: CASSFAGALDTQYF. The DNA of the CDR3 is TGTGCCAGCAGCTTTGCGGGAGCTCTAGATACGCAGTATTTT. The V and J genes are TRBV7-3 and TRBJ2-3, with TRBD2 matching over 7 bases. The ends lost 3 bases at V and 5 bases at J; junction bases unmatched: 5. The CDR3 totals 14 residues. Germline CDR1 and CDR2: SGHTA and FQGTGA.

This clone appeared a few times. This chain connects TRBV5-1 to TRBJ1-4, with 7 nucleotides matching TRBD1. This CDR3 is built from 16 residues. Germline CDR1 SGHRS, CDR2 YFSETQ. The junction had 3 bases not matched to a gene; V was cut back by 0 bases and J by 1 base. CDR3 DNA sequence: TGCGCCAGCAGCTTGGAAGGGGGCATAACTAATGAAAAACTGTTTTTT. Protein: CASSLEGGITNEKLFF.

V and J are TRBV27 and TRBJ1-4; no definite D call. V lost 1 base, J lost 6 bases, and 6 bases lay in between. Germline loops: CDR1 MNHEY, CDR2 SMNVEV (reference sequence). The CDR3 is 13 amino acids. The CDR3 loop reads CASSLWRDEKLFF. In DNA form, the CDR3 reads TGTGCCAGCAGTTTATGGAGAGATGAAAAACTGTTTTTT.

The CDR3 loop reads CASSHRDSYNEQFF. The CDR3 DNA reads TGTGCCAGCAGCCACCGGGACAGCTACAATGAGCAGTTCTTC. The chain combines TRBV9 with TRBJ2-1; 7 nucleotides align to TRBD1. V lost 4 bases to trimming and J lost 3 bases; unmatched junction nucleotides: 4. Germline V gene data show CDR1 as SGDLS and CDR2 as YYNGEE. The CDR3 is 14 amino acids. The whole variable domain, remainder taken from reference TRBV9 and TRBJ2-1, is DSGVTQTPKHLITATGQRVTLRCSPRSGDLSVYWYQQSLDQGLQFLIQYYNGEERAKGNILERFSAQQFPDLHSELNLSSLELGDSALYFCASSHRDSYNEQFFGPGTRLTVL.

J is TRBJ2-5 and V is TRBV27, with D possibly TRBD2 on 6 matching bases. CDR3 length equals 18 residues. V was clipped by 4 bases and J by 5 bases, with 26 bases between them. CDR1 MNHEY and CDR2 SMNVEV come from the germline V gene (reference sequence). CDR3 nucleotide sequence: TGTGCCAGCAGTTCAATACTAGAGGGAGGCAGAGTTGGGGAGACCCAGTACTTC. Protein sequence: CASSSILEGGRVGETQYF.

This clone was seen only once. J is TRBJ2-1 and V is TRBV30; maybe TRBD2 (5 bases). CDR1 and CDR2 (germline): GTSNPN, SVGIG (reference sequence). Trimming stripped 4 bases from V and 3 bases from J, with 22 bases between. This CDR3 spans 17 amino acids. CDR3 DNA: TGTGCCTGGATAGCGTTTTTCGGGAAACCCTACTACAATGAGCAGTTCTTC. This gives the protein CAWIAFFGKPYYNEQFF.

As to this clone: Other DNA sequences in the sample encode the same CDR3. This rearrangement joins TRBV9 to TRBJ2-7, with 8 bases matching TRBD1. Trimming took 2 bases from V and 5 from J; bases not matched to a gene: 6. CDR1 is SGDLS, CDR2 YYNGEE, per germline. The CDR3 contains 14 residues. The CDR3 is CASSVGQGADEQYF. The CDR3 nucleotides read TGTGCCAGCAGCGTGGGTCAGGGGGCAGACGAGCAGTACTTC.

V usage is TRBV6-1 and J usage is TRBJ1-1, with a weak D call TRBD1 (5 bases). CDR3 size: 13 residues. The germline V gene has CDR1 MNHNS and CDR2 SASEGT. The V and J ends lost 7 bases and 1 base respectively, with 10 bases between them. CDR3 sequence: CASTIGQNTEAFF. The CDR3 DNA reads TGTGCCAGCACTATAGGACAGAACACTGAAGCTTTCTTT.

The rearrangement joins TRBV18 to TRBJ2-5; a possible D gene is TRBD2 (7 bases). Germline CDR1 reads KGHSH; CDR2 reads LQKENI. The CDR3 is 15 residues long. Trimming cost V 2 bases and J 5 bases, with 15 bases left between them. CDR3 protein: CASSPTRTAGETQYF. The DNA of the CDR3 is TGTGCCAGCTCACCAACTCGGACAGCGGGGGAGACCCAGTACTTC.

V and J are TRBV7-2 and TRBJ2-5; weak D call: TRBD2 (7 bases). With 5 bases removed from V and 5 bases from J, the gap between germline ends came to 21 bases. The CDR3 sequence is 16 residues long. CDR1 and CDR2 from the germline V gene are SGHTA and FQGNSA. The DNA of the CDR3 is TGTGCCAGCAGCCCCTCGGGGGGACACTTCTCGGAGACCCAGTACTTC. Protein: CASSPSGGHFSETQYF.

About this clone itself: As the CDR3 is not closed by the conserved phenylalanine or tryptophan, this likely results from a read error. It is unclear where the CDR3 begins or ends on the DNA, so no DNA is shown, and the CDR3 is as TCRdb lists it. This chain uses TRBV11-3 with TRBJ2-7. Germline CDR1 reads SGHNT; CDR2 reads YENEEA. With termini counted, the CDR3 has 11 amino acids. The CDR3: CASSYDGTPTL.

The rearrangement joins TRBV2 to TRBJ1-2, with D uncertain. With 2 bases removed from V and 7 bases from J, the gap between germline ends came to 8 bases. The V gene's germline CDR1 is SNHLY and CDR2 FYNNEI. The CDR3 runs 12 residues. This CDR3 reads CASSEKGGGYTF. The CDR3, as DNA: TGTGCCAGCAGTGAAAAGGGCGGTGGCTACACCTTC.